This TCR beta chain was sequenced in a study of T-cell reconstitution after alpha-beta-depleted transplantation in children. Germline values: CDR1 SGHRS, CDR2 YFSETQ. This CDR3 is built from 18 residues. V was cut by 0 bases and J by 3 bases, with 22 bases left in between. General study results and limits: Expanded graft clones, several hundred of them, were reportedly the source of alpha-beta T cells about two months after transplant.

Unique molecular identifiers were built into the TCRbeta library. TCRdb processed the PCR reads anew with MiXCR; each CDR3 protein has one entry. This sample carries 500,000 to 600,000 distinct CDR3 sequences, 27% of them seen once, and the ten largest clones take just over 35%. As to this clonotype: The target antigen is unknown.

V is TRBV5-1 and J is TRBJ2-7, with D possibly matching TRBD1 (5 bases). The sequencing used PBMCs, collected before TCRalphabeta/CD19-depleted stem cell transplant. The source of this sequence is a boy in the first two years of life with Wiskott-Aldrich syndrome, due to receive a stem cell transplant. The CDR3 is CASSLAPSDRRYIYEQYF. CDR3 bases: TGCGCCAGCAGCTTGGCCCCTTCCGACAGACGATATATCTACGAGCAGTACTTC.